A single sample is the source of the 5 T cell receptor beta chains below, sequenced in a study of blood T cell repertoires in COVID-19. Assay used: immunoSEQ multiplex PCR; TCRdb lists only in-frame clones, some missing. The sample yields some 61,000 clones, 80% to 90% seen once. The source material was peripheral blood. The receptors were sampled from a man between 60 and 75 years old with acute or convalescent COVID-19.

This clone appeared once. The chain uses TRBV18 and TRBJ2-1; 7 nucleotides agree with TRBD2. The CDR3 has 12 residues. V shed 6 bases, J shed 6 bases, and the junction held 2 bases outside the gene matches. CDR1 and CDR2 from the germline V gene are KGHSH and LQKENI. Here the CDR3 reads CASSPSGNEQFF. The CDR3 DNA sequence: TGTGCCAGCTCTCCTAGCGGCAATGAGCAGTTCTTC.

The V call is TRBV2, the J call TRBJ1-1; D remains unclear. The CDR3 has 14 amino acids. V was shortened by 7 bases and J by 6 bases, with 18 bases between the two germline ends. Germline CDR1 and CDR2: SNHLY and FYNNEI. CDR3 coding DNA: TGTGCCAGCATCATTAGGACGGGGTACCCTGAAGCTTTCTTT. Translated, it gives CASIIRTGYPEAFF.

The chain couples TRBV19 to TRBJ2-1; D call uncertain. Looked up from germline, CDR1 is LNHDA and CDR2 is SQIVND (reference sequence). The V gene lost 3 bases and the J gene lost 9 bases, with 6 bases spanning the gap. The CDR3 covers 11 residues. The CDR3 loop reads CASSIVSEQFF. The CDR3, as DNA: TGTGCCAGTAGTATTGTGAGTGAGCAGTTCTTC.

This clone was seen more than once but under ten times. This rearrangement joins TRBV7-9 to TRBJ2-2, with TRBD1 identical over 9 bases. Unmatched junction bases numbered 8, after V lost 6 bases and J lost 0 bases. This CDR3 region has 17 residues. Looked up from germline, CDR1 is SEHNR and CDR2 is FQNEAQ (reference sequence). The DNA for the CDR3 is TGTGCCAGCAGACCGACAGGGGGGCGAACGAACACCGGGGAGCTGTTTTTT. Its protein product is CASRPTGGRTNTGELFF.

The chain joins TRBV18 to TRBJ2-7; TRBD1 aligns across 10 bases. The CDR3 covers 14 residues. Germline V gives CDR1 KGHSH, CDR2 LQKENI. J gave up 4 bases and V 6 bases, and 6 bases lay outside the gene matches. The CDR3, as DNA: TGTGCCAGCTCTCATGGACAGGGGGGTTACGAGCAGTACTTC. Encoded protein: CASSHGQGGYEQYF.